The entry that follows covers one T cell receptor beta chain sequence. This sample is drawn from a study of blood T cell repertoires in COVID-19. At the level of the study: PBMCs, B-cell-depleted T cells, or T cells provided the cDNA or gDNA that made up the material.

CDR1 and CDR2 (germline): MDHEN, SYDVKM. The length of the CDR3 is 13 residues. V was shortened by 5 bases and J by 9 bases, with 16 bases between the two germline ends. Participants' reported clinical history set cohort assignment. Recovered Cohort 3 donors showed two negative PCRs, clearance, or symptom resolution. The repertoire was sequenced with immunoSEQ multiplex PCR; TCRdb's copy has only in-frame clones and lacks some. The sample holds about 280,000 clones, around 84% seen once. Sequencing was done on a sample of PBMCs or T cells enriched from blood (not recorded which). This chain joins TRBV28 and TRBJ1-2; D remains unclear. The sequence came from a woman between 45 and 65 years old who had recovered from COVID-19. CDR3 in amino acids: CASSQWAYPSYTF. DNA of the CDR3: TGTGCCAGCAGTCAGTGGGCCTATCCGAGCTACACCTTC.